These T cell receptor beta chains were read from a single sample in a study of cytomegalovirus exposure and HLA in healthy donors. Generated by immunoSEQ multiplex PCR, the TCRdb table keeps only in-frame clones and is missing some. The repertoire table contains 150,000 to 200,000 clones. Material for sequencing was PBMCs. The receptors here all came from a woman younger than 35 in good health and CMV-seropositive. CDR3s include the opening cysteine and the closing phenylalanine or tryptophan. A D gene is named only where the DNA matches it firmly.

V	D	J	DNA	CDR3
TRBV9	TRBD2	TRBJ2-3	TGTGCCAGCAGCCTCTGGGCGGGAGAGGGAGATACGCAGTATTTT	CASSLWAGEGDTQYF
TRBV19	NA	TRBJ1-5	TGTGCCAGTACCAGTGGAGGGACGGCTAGCAATCAGCCCCAGCATTTT	CASTSGGTASNQPQHF
TRBV18	NA	TRBJ1-5	TGTGCCAGCTCACTTTTAGGGACTAATCAGCCCCAGCATTTT	CASSLLGTNQPQHF
TRBV7-2	NA	TRBJ2-7	TGTGCCAGCAGGAGCGGGCAACCAGTCTACGAGCAGTACTTC	CASRSGQPVYEQYF
TRBV4-1	TRBD2	TRBJ2-5	TGCGCCAGCAGCCAAGACCTAGCGGGAATTGAAGAGACCCAGTACTTC	CASSQDLAGIEETQYF
TRBV5-1	NA	TRBJ1-4	TGCGCCAGCAACATGGGCGGGGATGATGAAAAACTGTTTTTT	CASNMGGDDEKLFF
TRBV30	NA	TRBJ1-5	TGTGCCTGGAAGAAACCTTTTGAGGATCAGCCCCAGCATTTT	CAWKKPFEDQPQHF
TRBV9	NA	TRBJ1-2	TGTGCCAGCAGCGTCGGCTCTCCCAGGGGTAGCTATGGCTACACCTTC	CASSVGSPRGSYGYTF
TRBV5-1	TRBD1	TRBJ2-1	TGCGCCAGCAGCTTGCCGGGACAGGGGGCTAGAAATGAGCAGTTCTTC	CASSLPGQGARNEQFF
TRBV5-1	TRBD2	TRBJ2-7	TGCGCCAGCAGCTTGGCCACTAGCGGGGACGAGCAGTACTTC	CASSLATSGDEQYF
TRBV18	NA	TRBJ1-5	TGTGCCAGCTCACCTGGGGGGAATCAGCCCCAGCATTTT	CASSPGGNQPQHF
TRBV6-1	TRBD1	TRBJ2-7	TGTGCCAGCAGTGAAGATCCGGGACAGGGCTCTAGCGAGCAGTACTTC	CASSEDPGQGSSEQYF
TRBV11-2	TRBD1	TRBJ2-4	TGTGCCAGCAGCACCCCCGGGACAGGAGGGGGCAAAAACATTCAGTACTTC	CASSTPGTGGGKNIQYF
TRBV19	NA	TRBJ2-7	TGTGCCAGTAGTATAGAGGCAGGAAATTCCTACGAGCAGTACTTC	CASSIEAGNSYEQYF
TRBV28	NA	TRBJ2-2	TGTGCCAGCAGTTTACTCAGCGGGTCCGGGGAGCTGTTTTTT	CASSLLSGSGELFF